Listed below are T cell receptor beta chains from one sample, sequenced in a study of regulatory T cells in long-lasting Graves disease. TCRdb processed the multiplex PCR reads anew with MiXCR; each CDR3 protein has one entry. The sample has hundreds of thousands of distinct CDR3 sequences; roughly 15% are singletons. These records were also assigned to another study, of T cells in Graves' hyperthyroidism and ophthalmopathy.

Material: peripheral blood mononuclear cells (PBMCs), obtained at new diagnosis, from a patient treated with antithyroid drugs. The receptors originated from a woman aged 25 to 39 with Graves disease. Each CDR3 is given with its conserved first and last residue. The D gene is left open where the match is weak.

. 13 TRBV28 CAIETERTDTQYF
TRBD1 14 TRBV29-1 CSVLDRGSSQPQHF
TRBD1 13 TRBV5-1 CASSSTGWGEQFF
. 15 TRBV28 CASSASVAPGQPQHF
TRBD1 15 TRBV28 CASSLLGQGRQKLFF
. 12 TRBV20-1 CSARTIQETQYF
. 16 TRBV6-1 CASITAPTGSSYEQYF
TRBD2 14 TRBV30 CAWSGSGRNYEQYF
. 16 TRBV11-2 CASRRPGTATAPGYTF
. 16 TRBV6-2/TRBV6-3 CASSYRREPSGNTIYF
. 11 TRBV7-2 CASSNNEKLFF
TRBD1 14 TRBV12-3/TRBV12-4 CASSQGQALKTQYF
. 14 TRBV10-2 CASSGGEATQPQHF
. 13 TRBV29-1 CSAVRTGNTEAFF
. 13 TRBV24-1 CATSSPSNYGYTF
. 13 TRBV18 CASSPPETRTAFF
. 13 TRBV6-1 CASSGQSVLVAFF
. 16 TRBV19 CASTVSVQATNYGYTF
TRBD1 17 TRBV10-3 CAISVNRGLDSNQPQHF
TRBD1 13 TRBV24-1 CATMGQALNTIYF
. 14 TRBV2 CASSDRVMSETQYF
. 15 TRBV20-1 CSARDMRGGENEQLF
. 15 TRBV14 CASSRSFGDTYEQYF
. 14 TRBV28 CASRLQGSSYEQYF
TRBD2 15 TRBV3-1 CASRDTSGSVNEQFF
TRBD1 15 TRBV7-9 CASSPPAGGRETQYF
. 12 TRBV3-1 CASSRGEEKLFF
TRBD1 14 TRBV27 CASRSGGGNQPQHF
TRBD1 16 TRBV3-1 CASSPQTGTATYEQYF
. 13 TRBV2 CASSPGTQYEQYF
. 15 TRBV2 CASSESESSYNEQFF
TRBD1 14 TRBV20-1 CSARSQGSSDTQYF
TRBD2 13 TRBV20-1 CSAYPGGGNEQYF
. 14 TRBV12-3/TRBV12-4 CASSLGGAIDTQYF
. 15 TRBV20-1 CSARVRGRSRSPLHF
. 15 TRBV28 CASSPPAPLNTEAFF
. 15 TRBV7-2 CASSPWTDANYGYTF